The next 23 T cell receptor beta chains were all read from a single sample in a study of cytomegalovirus exposure and HLA in healthy donors. The PCR ran on 60 Vbeta and 13 Jbeta primers. Profiling relied on immunoSEQ multiplex PCR, and the TCRdb table lists in-frame clones only, not all of them. This repertoire includes 87,000 or so clones. The sample consisted of PBMCs. These receptors came from a man aged 50 or older in good health and CMV-seropositive.

With regard to this clone: Other DNA sequences in this sample translate to the same CDR3. CDR3 region: CAWSAGGETQYF. The CDR3 coding sequence is TGTGCCTGGTCCGCCGGGGGAGAGACCCAGTACTTC. The chain joins TRBV30 to TRBJ2-5; a possible D gene is TRBD2 (6 bases). V was clipped by 5 bases and J by 4 bases, with 11 bases between them. Looked up from germline, CDR1 is GTSNPN and CDR2 is SVGIG (reference sequence). The CDR3 has 12 residues.

This chain joins TRBV4-1 and TRBJ1-1; D not resolved. The CDR3 has 15 residues. The V and J ends lost 1 base and 1 base respectively, with 10 bases between them. CDR1 and CDR2 (germline): MGHRA, YSYEKL. CDR3 amino acids: CASSQAPRRNTEAFF. CDR3 nucleotide sequence: TGCGCCAGCAGCCAAGCCCCTCGCAGGAACACTGAAGCTTTCTTT.

The chain employs TRBV19 and TRBJ2-5, with TRBD2 identical over 9 bases. TRBJ2-7 matches the DNA end more closely, so the J call is doubtful. This CDR3 has 15 amino acids. Per the germline V gene, CDR1 is LNHDA and CDR2 is SQIVND (reference sequence). The DNA for the CDR3 is TGTGCCAGTAGCCCATTAGCGGGAGAGACCTACGAGCAGTACTTC. It translates to CASSPLAGETYEQYF.

The rearrangement uses TRBV5-4 and TRBJ1-3; tentative D call: TRBD1 (6 bases). Germline V gene lookup returns CDR1 SGHNT and CDR2 YYREEE (reference sequence). This CDR3 contains 16 residues. The V gene lost 4 bases and the J gene lost 2 bases, with 16 bases spanning the gap. CDR3 nucleotides: TGTGCCAGCAGCACACCATCGGACAGAGCTGGAAACACCATATATTTT. Translated: CASSTPSDRAGNTIYF. Full variable domain (rest looked up from reference TRBV5-4 and TRBJ1-3): ETGVTQSPTHLIKTRGQQVTLRCSSQSGHNTVSWYQQALGQGPQFIFQYYREEENGRGNFPPRFSGLQFPNYSSELNVNALELDDSALYLCASSTPSDRAGNTIYFGEGSWLTVV.

The gene calls are TRBV7-2 and TRBJ2-2; TRBD1 might be the D (5 bases). This CDR3 has 14 amino acids. Germline V CDR1 and CDR2: SGHTA, FQGNSA. Trimming removed 5 bases at V and 10 bases at J, with 17 bases between. The CDR3 DNA reads as TGTGCCAGCAGCCCCTGGTTGGGGCGCGAGGAGCTGTTTTTT. Translated: CASSPWLGREELFF.

The chain links TRBV7-8 to TRBJ2-7, with 7 positions matching TRBD2. The CDR3 runs 17 residues. Germline CDR1 reads SGHVS; CDR2 reads FQNEAQ. Germline trimming cut 5 bases from V and 5 bases from J; bases unmatched to any gene: 18. The CDR3 DNA reads TGTGCCAGCAGCCAATACCCCCGGACTAGAGGGTCGCACGAGCAGTACTTC. Translated, it gives CASSQYPRTRGSHEQYF.

V is TRBV20-1 and J is TRBJ2-1, with 8 bases that match TRBD2. After removal of 6 bases from V and 15 bases from J, the junction contained 10 bases not matched to a gene. Germline V gives CDR1 DFQATT, CDR2 SNEGSKA (reference sequence). The CDR3 spans 11 residues. The DNA for the CDR3 is TGCAGTGCCCCTAGCGGGCACTTCCCGTTCTTC. This encodes CSAPSGHFPFF.

The chain employs TRBV28 and TRBJ1-4, with TRBD1 matching 7 bases. CDR1 MDHEN and CDR2 SYDVKM come from the germline V gene. The length of the CDR3 is 13 residues. V dropped 6 bases and J dropped 8; count of bases not matched to a gene: 6. This chain's CDR3 is CASSSGQVEKLFF. CDR3 DNA: TGTGCCAGCAGCTCCGGACAGGTCGAAAAACTGTTTTTT.

The V call is TRBV7-6, the J call TRBJ1-1; TRBD1 might be the D (5 bases). The V end was cut by 5 bases, the J end by 11 bases, with 15 bases between. This CDR3 has 12 amino acids. CDR1 is SGHVS and CDR2 is FNYEAQ in the germline V gene. CDR3 in amino acids: CASSQGAGLAFF. CDR3 DNA sequence: TGTGCCAGCAGCCAAGGGGCAGGGCTGGCTTTCTTT. The variable domain in full, with the rest retrieved from reference TRBV7-6 and TRBJ1-1, is GAGVSQSPRYKVTKRGQDVALRCDPISGHVSLYWYRQALGQGPEFLTYFNYEAQQDKSGLPNDRFSAERPEGSISTLTIQRTEQRDSAMYRCASSQGAGLAFFGQGTRLTVV.

The chain uses TRBV6-1 and TRBJ1-1, with D uncertain. CDR1 MNHNS and CDR2 SASEGT come from the germline V gene. V was shortened by 0 bases and J by 5 bases, with 10 bases between the two germline ends. This CDR3 is 14 amino acids long. DNA of the CDR3: TGTGCCAGCAGTGAAGCGTGGACTGGTACTGAAGCTTTCTTT. It specifies CASSEAWTGTEAFF.

This chain connects TRBV11-3 to TRBJ2-3; D is perhaps TRBD1 (6 bases). The CDR3 spans 15 residues. Deletions cut 1 base from V and 6 bases from J, with 14 bases between. Germline V gene data show CDR1 as SGHNT and CDR2 as YENEEA. The chain's CDR3 is CASSLGTVYSDTQYF. The DNA for the CDR3 is TGTGCCAGCAGCTTAGGGACAGTGTACTCGGATACGCAGTATTTT.

This chain links TRBV5-1 with TRBJ1-1; 7 nucleotides line up with TRBD1. Trimming removed 0 bases from V and 1 base from J; junction bases left unmatched: 9. The CDR3 has 17 residues. CDR1 and CDR2 (germline): SGHRS, YFSETQ. The CDR3 DNA is TGCGCCAGCAGCTTGGAGGGGGCAGCACGCGGGAACACTGAAGCTTTCTTT. It translates to CASSLEGAARGNTEAFF.

The chain couples TRBV7-9 to TRBJ1-1, with 10 bases matching TRBD1. V lost 4 bases, J lost 0 bases, and 8 bases stayed unmatched. In germline, CDR1 is SEHNR, CDR2 FQNEAQ (reference sequence). The CDR3 has 17 amino acids. CDR3 protein: CASSSLPGTGVNTEAFF. The CDR3 DNA is TGTGCCAGCAGCTCCCTCCCCGGGACAGGGGTGAACACTGAAGCTTTCTTT. Complete variable domain (other parts from reference TRBV7-9 and TRBJ1-1): DTGVSQNPRHKITKRGQNVTFRCDPISEHNRLYWYRQTLGQGPEFLTYFQNEAQLEKSRLLSDRFSAERPKGSFSTLEIQRTEQGDSAMYLCASSSLPGTGVNTEAFFGQGTRLTVV.

The V and J genes are TRBV5-6 and TRBJ2-7, with TRBD1 matching over 10 bases. Germline CDR1 reads SGHDT; CDR2 reads YYEEEE. Unmatched junction bases numbered 11, after V lost 4 bases and J lost 1 base. The CDR3 contains 17 residues. CDR3 sequence reads: CASSPLRDRGPSYEQYV. DNA for the CDR3: TGTGCCAGCAGCCCGCTCCGGGACAGGGGACCTTCCTACGAGCAGTACGTC.

V usage is TRBV29-1 and J usage is TRBJ1-1; D possibly corresponds to TRBD1 (5 bases). The ends were cut back, 7 bases at V and 1 base at J, with 16 bases in the middle. In germline, CDR1 is SQVTM, CDR2 ANQGSEA. The CDR3 extends over 14 amino acids. CDR3 in amino acids: CSAYRPEENTEAFF. As DNA, the CDR3 is TGCAGCGCGTACAGGCCCGAGGAGAACACTGAAGCTTTCTTT.

The chain has TRBV4-2 and TRBJ1-2, with D perhaps matching TRBD1 (6 bases). The CDR3 sequence is 16 residues long. Germline V gives CDR1 LGHNA, CDR2 YNFKEQ. V was trimmed by 4 bases and J by 8 bases, leaving 23 bases between them. CDR3 loop: CASSLGGAGSPGGYTF. Here the CDR3 DNA reads TGTGCCAGCAGCCTCGGGGGGGCCGGCAGCCCGGGGGGCTACACCTTC.

The chain employs TRBV6-5 and TRBJ1-1; no reliable D call. Germline V gene lookup returns CDR1 MNHEY and CDR2 SVGAGI. This CDR3 is 13 amino acids long. The germline V and J ends were trimmed by 10 bases and 5 bases, with 17 bases remaining between them. CDR3 sequence (DNA): TGTGCCACCAGCGGAGGAGGTAGAACTGAAGCTTTCTTT. Translated: CATSGGGRTEAFF.

This chain joins TRBV14 and TRBJ1-2, with D uncertain. Germline loops: CDR1 SGHDN, CDR2 FVKESK. Trimming pared 3 bases from V and 4 bases from J, leaving 6 bases between. This CDR3 comprises 12 residues. The CDR3 loop reads CASSQGVYGYTF. As DNA, the CDR3 is TGTGCCAGCAGCCAGGGAGTCTATGGCTACACCTTC.

The rearrangement uses TRBV19 and TRBJ2-5; 14 positions agree with TRBD2. V shed 3 bases and J 5 bases; nucleotides not matched to a gene: 5. Germline V gene lookup returns CDR1 LNHDA and CDR2 SQIVND (reference sequence). This CDR3 contains 16 residues. Written as DNA, the CDR3 is TGTGCCAGTAGTATGGGAGGGACTAGCGGGAGTGAGACCCAGTACTTC. It specifies CASSMGGTSGSETQYF.

The V gene is TRBV6-6, the J gene TRBJ1-3, with D uncertain. The V gene lost 7 bases and the J gene lost 8 bases, with 15 bases spanning the gap. CDR3 length: 13 residues. Germline CDR1 is MNHNY and CDR2 is SVGAGI (reference sequence). The CDR3 bases are TGTGCCAGCACCCACACCCCCGGGGACACCATATATTTT. Translation: CASTHTPGDTIYF.

V is TRBV6-5 and J is TRBJ2-1; 9 nucleotides line up with TRBD2. CDR3 length: 15 residues. CDR1 and CDR2 from the germline V gene are MNHEY and SVGAGI. The ends lost 5 bases at V and 7 bases at J; junction bases unmatched: 9. The CDR3 DNA is TGTGCCAGCAGTAAATGGGGGACTAGCAATAATGAGCAGTTCTTC. Protein sequence: CASSKWGTSNNEQFF.

DNA of the CDR3: TGTGCCATCAGTGAACCACTAGGGCATTCCTCCTACGAGCAGTACTTC. This sequence encodes CAISEPLGHSSYEQYF. The V and J genes are TRBV10-3 and TRBJ2-7; TRBD2 is a possible D gene (5 bases). The germline V and J ends were trimmed by 3 bases and 0 bases, with 15 bases remaining between them. CDR3 length: 16 amino acids. The germline V gene has CDR1 ENHRY and CDR2 SYGVKD.

This rearrangement joins TRBV9 to TRBJ2-1; no reliable D call. The CDR3 consists of 13 residues. The germline V and J ends were trimmed by 3 bases and 9 bases, with 13 bases remaining between them. In germline, CDR1 is SGDLS, CDR2 YYNGEE. The CDR3 coding sequence is TGTGCCAGCAGCGCCCTCCCTATGTCTGAGCAGTTCTTC. Amino acid sequence: CASSALPMSEQFF.